This T cell receptor beta chain was obtained from a study of shared clonotypes between healthy human individuals. General study findings and limits: Rarefaction demonstrated incomplete sorted-subset sequencing despite large depth. Clonotype sharing across four donors was observed for 5% to 6.5% of naive CD4 clonotypes. Generally, estimated richness proved larger in naive subsets than it did in memory subsets.

The CDR3 loop spans 16 amino acids. The trim removed 0 bases at V and 2 bases at J, leaving 4 bases unmatched. CDR1 MNHNS and CDR2 SASEGT come from the germline V gene. Details on this clone: What it binds is not known.

The method was immunoSEQ multiplex PCR; TCRdb's version includes in-frame clones alone and lacks a portion of them. Of about 2.4 million clones in the sample, roughly 93% were seen once. The rearrangement links TRBV6-1 to TRBJ2-3; 8 nucleotides line up with TRBD2. Sequenced sample: naive CD4+ T cells from PBMCs. Subset reported: CD45RA+ positively selected. This TCR came from a man aged 18 to 29 in good health. Some clones in this sample may be carry-over from other donors' samples. DNA of the CDR3: TGTGCCAGCAGTGAAGCTAGCGGGATAATCACAGATACGCAGTATTTT. It translates to CASSEASGIITDTQYF.